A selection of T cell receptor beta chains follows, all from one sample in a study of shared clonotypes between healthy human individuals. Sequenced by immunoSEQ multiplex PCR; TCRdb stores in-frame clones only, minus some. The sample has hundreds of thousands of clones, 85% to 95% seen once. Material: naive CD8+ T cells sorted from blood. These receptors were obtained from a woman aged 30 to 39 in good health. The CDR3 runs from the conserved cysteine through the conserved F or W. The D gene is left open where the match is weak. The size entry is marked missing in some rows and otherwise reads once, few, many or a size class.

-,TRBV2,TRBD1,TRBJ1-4,TGTGCCAGCGAGGGGGCCGTTAATGAAAAACTGTTTTTT,CASEGAVNEKLFF
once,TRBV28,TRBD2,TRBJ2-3,TGTGCCAGCAGTTTCCCCACTAGCGGGAATTCGCCCTCCGGGGGCACAGATACGCAGTATTTT,CASSFPTSGNSPSGGTDTQYF
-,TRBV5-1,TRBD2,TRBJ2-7,TGCGCCAGCAGCCTGGGACTAGCGGGACCCTACGAGCAGTACTTC,CASSLGLAGPYEQYF
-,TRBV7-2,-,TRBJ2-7,TGTGCCAGCAGCCCCTCTAGCGCCTACGAGCAGTACTTC,CASSPSSAYEQYF
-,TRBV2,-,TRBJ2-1,TGTGCCAGCAGTCCCGATGTGGGCTACAATGAGCAGTTCTTC,CASSPDVGYNEQFF
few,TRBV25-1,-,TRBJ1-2,TGTGCCAGCAGTGAGTCCACACTCTATGGCTACACCTTC,CASSESTLYGYTF
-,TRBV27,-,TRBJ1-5,TGTGCCAGCAGAGCCGGGATTTATAGCAATCAGCCCCAGCATTTT,CASRAGIYSNQPQHF
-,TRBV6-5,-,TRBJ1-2,TGTGCCAGCAGTAACCACAGGGCCGGTGGCTACACCTTC,CASSNHRAGGYTF
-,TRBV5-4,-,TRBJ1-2,TGTGCCAGCAGCCCGGAGGGGTTTGACTATGGCTACACCTTC,CASSPEGFDYGYTF
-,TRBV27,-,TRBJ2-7,TGTGCCAGCAGTTTACTAGCGACCTCCTACGAGCAGTACTTC,CASSLLATSYEQYF
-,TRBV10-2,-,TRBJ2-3,TGCGCCAGCAGTGGCCCTAGCACAGATACGCAGTATTTT,CASSGPSTDTQYF
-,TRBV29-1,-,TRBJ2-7,TGCAGCGTTGTGCCCGGGACGAACTCCTACGAGCAGTACTTC,CSVVPGTNSYEQYF
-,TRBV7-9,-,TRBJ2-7,TGTGCCAGCAGCCAGGACACTGTCGGCGAGCAGTACTTC,CASSQDTVGEQYF
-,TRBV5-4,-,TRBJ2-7,TGTGCCAGCAGCTTGGCTATATCTTACGAGCAGTACTTC,CASSLAISYEQYF
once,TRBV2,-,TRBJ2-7,TGTGCCATAGGACATGAGCAGTACTTC,CAIGHEQYF
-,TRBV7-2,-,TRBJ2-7,TGTGCCAGCAGCTTAGTTCCCTCCGATATACGCGAGCAGTACTTC,CASSLVPSDIREQYF
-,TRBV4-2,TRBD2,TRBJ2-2,TGTGCCAGCAGCCAAGATGTTCAGACTAGCGAGGCGGGCACCGGGGAGCTGTTTTTT,CASSQDVQTSEAGTGELFF
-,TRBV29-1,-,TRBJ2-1,TGCAGCGTTGCCGGGACCACCCTCAATGAGCAGTTCTTC,CSVAGTTLNEQFF
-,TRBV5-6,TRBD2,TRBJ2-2,TGTGCCAGCAGCTCGGGACTAGCGGGAGTGTCAACCGGGGAGCTGTTTTTT,CASSSGLAGVSTGELFF
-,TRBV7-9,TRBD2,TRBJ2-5,TGTGCCAGAGCGGGAGGATCGGAAGAGACCCAGTACTTC,CARAGGSEETQYF
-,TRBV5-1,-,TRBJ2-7,TGCGCCAGCAGGCAGAGCTGGGACGGGAGACAATTATCCTACGAGCAGTACTTC,CASRQSWDGRQLSYEQYF
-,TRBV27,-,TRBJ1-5,TGTGCCAGCAGACCCGGATCCTATAGCAATCAGCCCCAGCATTTT,CASRPGSYSNQPQHF
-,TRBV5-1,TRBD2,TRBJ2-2,TGCGCCAGCAGCTGGAGCGGGAGGGCGGACGGGGAGCTGTTTTTT,CASSWSGRADGELFF
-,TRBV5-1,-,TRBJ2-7,TGCGCCAGCAGCTTGTCTAGGGATTCCTACGAGCAGTACTTC,CASSLSRDSYEQYF
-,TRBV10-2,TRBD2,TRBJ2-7,TGCGCCAGCAGTGAGACACGGGAGCGGGGCTACGAGCAGTACTTC,CASSETRERGYEQYF
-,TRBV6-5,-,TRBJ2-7,TGTGCCAGCAGTTACTTCCCCGGAGCCTCCTACGAGCAGTACTTC,CASSYFPGASYEQYF
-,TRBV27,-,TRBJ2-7,TGTGCCAGCAGAGCTTCCCCCTACGAGCAGTACTTC,CASRASPYEQYF
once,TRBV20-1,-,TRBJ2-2,TGCAGTGCTAGGGGCCCCGGGGAGCTGTTTTTT,CSARGPGELFF
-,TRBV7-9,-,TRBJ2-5,TGTGCCAGCAGCTTAGAAGTAGGGATTGGGGAGACCCAGTACTTC,CASSLEVGIGETQYF